Shown below are 25 T cell receptor beta chains from a single sample sequenced in a study of cytomegalovirus exposure and HLA in healthy donors. The PCR used 60 Vbeta and 13 Jbeta primers. The repertoire was sequenced with immunoSEQ multiplex PCR; TCRdb's copy has only in-frame clones and lacks some. The sample shows about 150,000 clones, 60% to 80% of them seen only once. The sample taken for sequencing was PBMCs. The receptor source for this set is a male donor in good health and CMV-seronegative.

This chain joins TRBV7-2 and TRBJ1-5, with a weak D call TRBD1 (5 bases). CDR1 and CDR2 (germline): SGHTA, FQGNSA. Trimming pared 6 bases from V and 2 bases from J, leaving 8 bases between. There are 13 residues in the CDR3. The CDR3 here is CASSIRGNQPQHF. The CDR3 nucleotides are TGTGCCAGCAGTATCAGGGGCAATCAGCCCCAGCATTTT.

The chain couples TRBV10-3 to TRBJ1-2; 8 bases map to TRBD1. CDR3 size: 15 residues. Germline V gene data show CDR1 as ENHRY and CDR2 as SYGVKD. The trim removed 0 bases at V and 9 bases at J, leaving 9 bases unmatched. CDR3 DNA: TGTGCCATCAGTGAGTCGGCCCCGGACAGGGAGAGCTACACCTTC. It encodes CAISESAPDRESYTF.

J is TRBJ2-2 and V is TRBV11-3, with D perhaps TRBD2 (6 bases). Germline CDR1 and CDR2: SGHNT and YENEEA. V dropped 0 bases and J dropped 2 bases, with 7 bases sitting between them. There are 15 residues in the CDR3. CDR3 sequence (DNA): TGTGCCAGCAGCTTAGAGGGGGGTAACACCGGGGAGCTGTTTTTT. This sequence encodes CASSLEGGNTGELFF.

The gene calls are TRBV7-3 and TRBJ2-1; D might be TRBD1 (6 bases). This CDR3 has 15 amino acids. V lost 2 bases to trimming and J lost 10 bases, with 18 bases between them. The germline CDR1 and CDR2 sequences are SGHTA and FQGTGA. The CDR3 protein is CASSLGPASGQEQFF. As DNA, the CDR3 is TGTGCCAGCAGCTTAGGCCCGGCAAGCGGACAGGAGCAGTTCTTC.

The rearrangement links TRBV11-2 to TRBJ2-7; unclear D gene. V was cut by 6 bases and J by 2 bases, with 14 bases left in between. Germline CDR1 SGHAT, CDR2 FQNNGV. The CDR3 has 14 residues. DNA for the CDR3: TGTGCCAGCAGTTCCCTTCGCCAGACCTACGAGCAGTACTTC. This translates into CASSSLRQTYEQYF. Variable domain in full (rest from reference TRBV11-2 and TRBJ2-7): EAGVAQSPRYKIIEKRQSVAFWCNPISGHATLYWYQQILGQGPKLLIQFQNNGVVDDSQLPKDRFSAERLKGVDSTLKIQPAKLEDSAVYLCASSSLRQTYEQYFGPGTRLTVT.

V is TRBV7-2 and J is TRBJ1-5, with D unclear. V lost 2 bases to trimming and J lost 2 bases, with 7 bases between them. The V gene's germline CDR1 is SGHTA and CDR2 FQGNSA. This CDR3 comprises 14 residues. CDR3 bases: TGTGCCAGCAGCTTAAATCATGGCAATCAGCCCCAGCATTTT. Residues: CASSLNHGNQPQHF.

The V gene is TRBV23-1, the J gene TRBJ1-2, with a possible D match to TRBD1 (5 bases). TRBV23-1 is annotated as an ORF whose role is uncertain. V was trimmed by 7 bases and J by 4 bases, leaving 22 bases between them. This CDR3 region has 16 residues. CDR3 nucleotide sequence: TGCGCCAGCATCCTGGGGGGAGAAAAAAAAACCTATGGCTACACCTTC. The encoded protein is CASILGGEKKTYGYTF.

V gene TRBV5-4 combines with J gene TRBJ2-3, with 10 bases that match TRBD2. The CDR3 is 16 residues long. With V trimmed by 4 bases and J by 6 bases, 11 bases remained unmatched. The germline V gene encodes CDR1 SGHNT and CDR2 YYREEE (reference sequence). The CDR3 protein is CASSQKRGGQGDTQYF. DNA for the CDR3: TGTGCCAGCAGCCAAAAGCGGGGGGGCCAAGGTGATACGCAGTATTTT.

The chain recombines TRBV19 with TRBJ1-6; D possibly corresponds to TRBD1 (5 bases). The V end lost 5 bases, the J end lost 7 bases, and 15 bases lay between the germline ends. Germline loops: CDR1 LNHDA, CDR2 SQIVND (reference sequence). The CDR3 totals 15 residues. The CDR3 coding sequence is TGTGCCAGTAGTCGGACACCGGACGGCAATTCACCCCTCCACTTT. Encoded protein: CASSRTPDGNSPLHF.

The chain carries TRBV7-8 and TRBJ1-1; D uncertain. The CDR3 sequence is 11 residues long. Per the germline V gene, CDR1 is SGHVS and CDR2 is FQNEAQ. Trimming pared 2 bases from V and 9 bases from J, leaving 7 bases between. The CDR3 here is CASSLNRKAFF. In DNA form, the CDR3 reads TGTGCCAGCAGCTTAAATAGAAAAGCTTTCTTT.

This clone turned up a few times. The chain recombines TRBV10-3 with TRBJ1-1; possible D gene TRBD1, 5 bases. Germline V gives CDR1 ENHRY, CDR2 SYGVKD. The CDR3 is 15 residues long. V lost 2 bases, J lost 1 base, and 11 bases lay in between. The CDR3 sequence: CAISEGETENTEAFF. CDR3 bases: TGTGCCATCAGTGAGGGCGAGACAGAGAACACTGAAGCTTTCTTT.

This clone was observed a few times. The chain uses TRBV6-5 and TRBJ1-1; D gene uncertain. Trimming shortened V by 8 bases and J by 6 bases, and 19 bases separated the two germline ends. CDR3 length: 14 amino acids. The germline CDR1 and CDR2 sequences are MNHEY and SVGAGI. The CDR3, as DNA: TGTGCCAGCCGGCGATCCCTGGGCTTCTCTGAAGCTTTCTTT. Its protein product is CASRRSLGFSEAFF.

The chain is built from TRBV19 and TRBJ1-5; the D gene is possibly TRBD1 (6 bases). CDR3 length: 15 amino acids. Germline CDR1 reads LNHDA; CDR2 reads SQIVND (reference sequence). With 7 bases removed from V and 3 bases from J, the gap between germline ends came to 16 bases. In DNA, the CDR3 is TGTGCCAGTACCGGGGGGCCGATCCTCAATCAGCCCCAGCATTTT. This sequence encodes CASTGGPILNQPQHF.

The rearrangement joins TRBV7-2 to TRBJ2-2; 15 bases agree with TRBD2. Trimming took 4 bases from V and 1 from J; bases not matched to a gene: 7. Germline V gene sequence: CDR1 SGHTA, CDR2 FQGNSA. The CDR3 has 19 amino acids. CDR3 amino acids: CASSYRGTSGGLNTGELFF. CDR3 nucleotide sequence: TGTGCCAGCAGCTATAGGGGGACTAGCGGGGGGCTGAACACCGGGGAGCTGTTTTTT.

The chain combines TRBV4-1 with TRBJ2-4; 7 nucleotides align to TRBD1. The CDR3 sequence is 16 residues long. Germline assignment: CDR1 MGHRA and CDR2 YSYEKL. The junction had 8 bases not matched to a gene; V was cut back by 4 bases and J by 2 bases. This CDR3 is CASSPLGRGTKNIQYF. CDR3 DNA: TGCGCCAGCAGCCCATTGGGCAGGGGGACCAAAAACATTCAGTACTTC.

This chain connects TRBV7-3 to TRBJ2-3; the D gene is possibly TRBD2 (5 bases). V was shortened by 5 bases and J by 2 bases, with 14 bases between the two germline ends. The CDR3 has 15 amino acids. Germline-derived CDR1 and CDR2 are SGHTA and FQGTGA. CDR3 nucleotide sequence: TGTGCCAGCAGCCCTACGGGGTCGGACACAGATACGCAGTATTTT. This translates into CASSPTGSDTDTQYF.

This clone showed up just a few times. The rearrangement links TRBV10-3 to TRBJ2-7; D ambiguous. Trimming removed 5 bases from V and 4 bases from J, with 15 bases in between. Germline V gene data show CDR1 as ENHRY and CDR2 as SYGVKD. This CDR3 has 14 amino acids. CDR3: CAISTARTLYEQYF. The CDR3, as DNA: TGTGCCATCAGTACAGCCCGTACCCTTTACGAGCAGTACTTC.

The CDR3 DNA follows: TGCGCCAGCAGCCAAGGCCGGGGGGTCTATGGCTACACCTTC. It encodes CASSQGRGVYGYTF. The chain combines TRBV4-3 with TRBJ1-2; TRBD1 is a possible D gene (5 bases). CDR3 length: 14 amino acids. Per germline, CDR1 LGHNA and CDR2 YSLEER. V was clipped by 1 base and J by 4 bases, with 10 bases between them.

This chain joins TRBV4-3 and TRBJ2-7, with TRBD2 identical over 11 bases. J gave up 3 bases and V 1 base, and 5 bases lay outside the gene matches. The CDR3 is made up of 16 amino acids. Germline lookup yields CDR1 LGHNA and CDR2 YSLEER. This CDR3 is CASSQVLAGGNYEQYF. The CDR3 DNA follows: TGCGCCAGCAGCCAAGTCCTAGCGGGGGGTAACTACGAGCAGTACTTC.

The chain uses TRBV27 and TRBJ1-5; the match to TRBD1 covers 8 bases. V shed 4 bases and J 4 bases; nucleotides not matched to a gene: 12. The CDR3 length is 17 residues. Germline V gene lookup returns CDR1 MNHEY and CDR2 SMNVEV (reference sequence). The CDR3 here is CASSSSSPRTGNQPQHF. The CDR3 DNA sequence: TGTGCCAGCAGTTCCTCATCCCCCCGGACAGGGAATCAGCCCCAGCATTTT.

This clone has just one count. The rearrangement joins TRBV30 to TRBJ1-1; perhaps TRBD1 as D (6 bases). In germline, CDR1 is GTSNPN, CDR2 SVGIG (reference sequence). This CDR3 is built from 16 residues. V lost 1 base and J lost 5, with 20 bases in between. The CDR3 loop reads CAWSGQAFSTGTEAFF. CDR3 nucleotides: TGTGCCTGGAGTGGACAGGCTTTTTCGACGGGGACTGAAGCTTTCTTT.

V usage is TRBV6-6 and J usage is TRBJ2-1; possibly TRBD2 for D (5 bases). The V end lost 4 bases, the J end lost 0 bases, and 13 bases lay between the germline ends. The CDR3 sequence is 16 residues long. Germline CDR1 MNHNY, CDR2 SVGAGI (reference sequence). The CDR3 DNA reads as TGTGCCAGCAGTTCCCGGACGGGGAGCTCCTACAATGAGCAGTTCTTC. Translated, it gives CASSSRTGSSYNEQFF.

This clone was recorded once. The chain carries TRBV7-2 and TRBJ2-3; 8 bases fit TRBD2. The trim removed 1 base at V and 0 bases at J, leaving 6 bases unmatched. The CDR3 consists of 17 residues. Per the germline V gene, CDR1 is SGHTA and CDR2 is FQGNSA. The CDR3 reads CASSLVPSGFSTDTQYF. The CDR3 DNA sequence: TGTGCCAGCAGCTTAGTTCCTAGCGGGTTTAGCACAGATACGCAGTATTTT.

V and J are TRBV18 and TRBJ1-1; D not resolved. CDR1 is KGHSH and CDR2 is LQKENI in the germline V gene. This CDR3 contains 13 residues. V was shortened by 4 bases and J by 1 base, with 7 bases between the two germline ends. The CDR3 region is CASSLSQNTEAFF. Here the CDR3 DNA reads TGTGCCAGCTCACTTTCACAGAACACTGAAGCTTTCTTT.

The chain is built from TRBV15 and TRBJ2-1; 10 nucleotides match TRBD2. Germline V CDR1 and CDR2: LNHNV, YYDKDF (reference sequence). J lost 2 bases, V lost 6 bases, and 10 bases had no gene match. The CDR3 is made up of 17 amino acids. CDR3 DNA sequence: TGTGCCACCAGGAGTAGCGGGGGGACCCCTCCCTACAATGAGCAGTTCTTC. Translation gives CATRSSGGTPPYNEQFF.